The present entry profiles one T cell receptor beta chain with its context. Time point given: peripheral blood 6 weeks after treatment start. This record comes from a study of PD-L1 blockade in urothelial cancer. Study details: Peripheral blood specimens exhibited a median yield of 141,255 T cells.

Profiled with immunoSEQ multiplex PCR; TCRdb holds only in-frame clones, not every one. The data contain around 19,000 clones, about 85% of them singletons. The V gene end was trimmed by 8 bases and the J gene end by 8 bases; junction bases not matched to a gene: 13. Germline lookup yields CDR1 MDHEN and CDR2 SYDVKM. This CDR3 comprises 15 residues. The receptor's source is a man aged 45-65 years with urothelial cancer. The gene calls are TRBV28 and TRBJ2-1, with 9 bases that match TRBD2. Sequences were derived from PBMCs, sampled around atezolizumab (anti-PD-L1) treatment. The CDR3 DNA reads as TGTGCCAGCGGTATTGGAGCGGGGGGACGGGATGAGCAGTTCTTC. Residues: CASGIGAGGRDEQFF. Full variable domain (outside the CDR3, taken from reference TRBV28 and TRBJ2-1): DVKVTQSSRYLVKRTGEKVFLECVQDMDHENMFWYRQDPGLGLRLIYFSYDVKMKEKGDIPEGYSVSREKKERFSLILESASTNQTSMYLCASGIGAGGRDEQFFGPGTRLTVL.